Listed below are T cell receptor beta chains from one sample, sequenced in a study of beta chain features in type 1 diabetes. The repertoire was sequenced with immunoSEQ multiplex PCR; TCRdb's copy has only in-frame clones and lacks some. Of a few hundred thousand clones listed, 25% to 35% are singletons. Sequenced sample: naive CD4+ T cells from blood. The source is a man in his late teens or twenties in good health. CDR3s leave out the opening cysteine and the closing phenylalanine or tryptophan. The order of the fields is J gene, CDR3 length, V gene, CDR3 protein.

TRBJ2-5 | 10 | TRBV2 | ASSGRGETQY
TRBJ2-1 | 12 | TRBV6-1 | ASSETGRYNEQF
TRBJ2-2 | 14 | TRBV15 | ATSTRGGRSTGELF
TRBJ2-1 | 14 | TRBV9 | ASSVVLGEVPNEQF
TRBJ2-1 | 11 | TRBV18 | ASSPNWGDEQF
TRBJ2-5 | 11 | TRBV30 | AWTSGVQETQY
TRBJ2-4 | 11 | TRBV30 | AWSSRVKNIQY
TRBJ2-7 | 14 | TRBV7-2 | ASSQLAGVVAYEQY
TRBJ2-1 | 13 | TRBV27 | ASSLEGTVYNEQF
TRBJ2-7 | 11 | TRBV5-4 | ASSLPGIYEQY
TRBJ1-4 | 12 | TRBV7-8 | ASSSNRVNEKLF
TRBJ2-5 | 12 | TRBV18 | ASSPTLTGETQY
TRBJ2-7 | 12 | TRBV19 | ASSIAGAAYEQY